Shown below are 25 T cell receptor beta chains from a single sample sequenced in a study of T cells in Graves' hyperthyroidism and ophthalmopathy. Amplified regions were TCR beta CDR3 sequences from RNA transcripts. Using the HTBI primer set, a first-round RT-PCR was run on the TCR CDR3. TCRdb independently ran MiXCR on the multiplex PCR reads; one entry per CDR3 protein. In the table there are roughly 500,000 distinct CDR3 sequences, around 43% of which are singletons. The source material was peripheral blood or thyroid tissue (not recorded which). These TCRs come from an adult woman with Graves' disease, either hyperthyroidism or ophthalmopathy (not recorded which).

In this sample, this clonotype turned up many times. This sequence joins TRBV5-5 and TRBJ2-5, with D perhaps TRBD1 (6 bases). CDR3 length equals 14 residues. Germline loops: CDR1 SGHKS, CDR2 YYEKEE (reference sequence). V was shortened by 6 bases and J by 4 bases, with 16 bases between the two germline ends. This chain's CDR3 is CASIPYRDTETQYF. The CDR3 bases are TGTGCCAGCATCCCATACCGGGACACAGAGACCCAGTACTTC.

This chain joins TRBV6-2 or TRBV6-3 and TRBJ2-2; no clear D. V lost 10 bases to trimming and J lost 0 bases, with 12 bases between them. Germline CDR1 and CDR2: MNHEY and SVGEGT. The CDR3 extends over 14 amino acids. Here the CDR3 reads CATRLGPNTGELFF. The CDR3 DNA reads as TGTGCCACCCGGCTAGGGCCGAACACCGGGGAGCTGTTTTTT.

The chain employs TRBV5-4 and TRBJ1-5; TRBD1 might be the D (6 bases). The germline V and J ends were trimmed by 4 bases and 9 bases, with 23 bases remaining between them. The CDR3 spans 16 residues. Germline loops: CDR1 SGHNT, CDR2 YYREEE (reference sequence). The CDR3 DNA is TGTGCCAGCAGCCGGGCAGAGCAGGGGCAGGTTGGGCCCCAGCATTTT. Its translation is CASSRAEQGQVGPQHF.

The chain couples TRBV6-6 to TRBJ1-6; D is unclear. Trimming took 6 bases from V and 9 from J, leaving 12 bases between them. Per the germline V gene, CDR1 is MNHNY and CDR2 is SVGAGI (reference sequence). CDR3 length: 13 amino acids. The CDR3 spells CASRSGEISPLHF. The CDR3 region has the DNA TGTGCCAGCAGATCCGGGGAGATTTCACCCCTCCACTTT.

The chain links TRBV29-1 to TRBJ1-4; no reliable D call. Germline CDR1 and CDR2: SQVTM and ANQGSEA. The CDR3 covers 13 residues. The V end lost 3 bases, the J end lost 5 bases, and 10 bases lay between the germline ends. CDR3 DNA: TGCAGCGTTGAGCGAGACGGCAATGAAAAACTGTTTTTT. Amino acid sequence: CSVERDGNEKLFF. The full variable domain, rest sourced from reference TRBV29-1 and TRBJ1-4, is SAVISQKPSRDICQRGTSLTIQCQVDSQVTMMFWYRQQPGQSLTLIATANQGSEATYESGFVIDKFPISRPNLTFSTLTVSNMSPEDSSIYLCSVERDGNEKLFFGSGTQLSVL.

The V gene is TRBV10-2, the J gene TRBJ2-7; D may match TRBD1 or TRBD2 (5 bases each). With 4 bases removed from V and 0 bases from J, the gap between germline ends came to 10 bases. In germline, CDR1 is WSHSY, CDR2 SAAADI. The CDR3 runs to 14 residues. The CDR3 region has the DNA TGCGCCAGCAGTGGGTTCGGGGCCTCCTACGAGCAGTACTTC. This codes for CASSGFGASYEQYF.

This sequence joins TRBV25-1 and TRBJ2-5; 12 bases are a match to TRBD2. Germline V lookup: CDR1 MGHDK, CDR2 SYGVNS. The CDR3 runs 13 residues. V shed 10 bases, J shed 5 bases, and the junction held 5 bases outside the gene matches. CDR3 in amino acids: CATRLAGAETQYF. CDR3 sequence (DNA): TGTGCCACGCGACTAGCGGGAGCGGAGACCCAGTACTTC.

This rearrangement joins TRBV13 to TRBJ1-5; 10 nucleotides agree with TRBD1. The CDR3 length is 14 residues. Germline loops: CDR1 PRHDT, CDR2 FYEKMQ (reference sequence). V dropped 3 bases and J dropped 12; count of bases not matched to a gene: 8. In DNA form, the CDR3 reads TGTGCCAGCAGCTTCTCGACAGGGGGCGGTTTCCAGCATTTT. Translating gives CASSFSTGGGFQHF.

V is TRBV29-1 and J is TRBJ2-3; 9 nucleotides align to TRBD2. V trimming: 6 bases; J trimming: 9 bases; junction bases outside the gene matches: 16. In germline, CDR1 is SQVTM, CDR2 ANQGSEA. This CDR3 region has 15 residues. CDR3 coding DNA: TGCAGCGTGGATAGCGGGAGTAGGGGGCCCTCGACGCAGTATTTT. Its translation: CSVDSGSRGPSTQYF.

The chain has TRBV10-3 and TRBJ1-3; tentatively, D is TRBD1 (6 bases). Trimming stripped 6 bases from V and 3 bases from J, with 15 bases between. This CDR3 is built from 15 residues. The V gene's germline CDR1 is ENHRY and CDR2 SYGVKD. The CDR3: CAISPAGASGNTIYF. Written as DNA, the CDR3 is TGTGCCATCAGCCCCGCGGGGGCTAGTGGAAACACCATATATTTT.

CDR3 coding DNA: TGCAGTGCCGGCGGGGGGACCGGGGAGCTGTTTTTT. It encodes CSAGGGTGELFF. The V call is TRBV20-1, the J call TRBJ2-2, with 8 bases identical to TRBD2. Germline loops: CDR1 DFQATT, CDR2 SNEGSKA (reference sequence). The CDR3 consists of 12 residues. Trimming removed 6 bases from V and 5 bases from J; junction bases left unmatched: 2.

This clonotype was counted ten times or more. CDR3 protein: CASSAQALYGYTF. CDR3 DNA: TGTGCCAGCAGTGCCCAGGCCCTATATGGCTACACCTTC. The chain links TRBV2 to TRBJ1-2; D not resolved. Germline V gene sequence: CDR1 SNHLY, CDR2 FYNNEI. The CDR3 has 13 residues. V lost 4 bases and J lost 5, with 11 bases in between. The full variable domain, with the rest looked up from reference TRBV2 and TRBJ1-2, is EPEVTQTPSHQVTQMGQEVILRCVPISNHLYFYWYRQILGQKVEFLVSFYNNEISEKSEIFDDQFSVERPDGSNFTLKIRSTKLEDSAMYFCASSAQALYGYTFGSGTRLTVV.

This sequence joins TRBV7-9 and TRBJ2-7; 11 positions agree with TRBD1. From germline, CDR1 is SEHNR and CDR2 FQNEAQ (reference sequence). The CDR3 runs to 16 residues. J gave up 4 bases and V 5 bases, and 10 bases lay outside the gene matches. The CDR3 DNA reads as TGTGCCAGCAGCGTCGTGGACAGGGGGCGCGTTTACGAGCAGTACTTC. Residues: CASSVVDRGRVYEQYF. The full variable domain, completed using reference TRBV7-9 and TRBJ2-7, is DTGVSQNPRHKITKRGQNVTFRCDPISEHNRLYWYRQTLGQGPEFLTYFQNEAQLEKSRLLSDRFSAERPKGSFSTLEIQRTEQGDSAMYLCASSVVDRGRVYEQYFGPGTRLTVT.

The table lists this clonotype with many counts. The rearrangement joins TRBV6-5 to TRBJ2-5; the D gene is possibly TRBD2 (5 bases). Trimming took off 7 bases at V and 5 bases at J, with 11 bases between the two ends. The CDR3 has 12 amino acids. The germline CDR1 and CDR2 sequences are MNHEY and SVGAGI. The CDR3 region has the DNA TGTGCCAGCACTAGCACTGGGGAGACCCAGTACTTC. Its translation is CASTSTGETQYF.

This clonotype occurred many times. This chain connects TRBV25-1 to TRBJ2-5, with D possibly being TRBD2 (6 bases). The germline gives CDR1 MGHDK, CDR2 SYGVNS. The CDR3 runs to 15 residues. Between the trimmed V and J ends, which lost 1 base and 7 bases, there was a span of 16 bases. The chain's CDR3 is CASSELVGGSGTQYF. In DNA form, the CDR3 reads TGTGCCAGCAGTGAATTGGTGGGAGGAAGCGGGACCCAGTACTTC.

Comments on this clonotype: Since a much larger clone is just one base distant, this may be a read error. The chain links TRBV20-1 to TRBJ2-2, with D possibly TRBD2 on 6 matching bases. Germline CDR1 DFQATT, CDR2 SNEGSKA (reference sequence). The CDR3 extends over 13 amino acids. The CDR3 loop is CSARDGGTGELVF. The CDR3 DNA follows: TGCAGTGCTAGAGATGGGGGGACCGGGGAGCTGGTTTTT.

This clonotype was detected many times. The chain links TRBV4-3 to TRBJ1-6, with D possibly being TRBD1 (5 bases). CDR3 length: 15 amino acids. The germline V gene encodes CDR1 LGHNA and CDR2 YSLEER. The ends were cut back, 2 bases at V and 4 bases at J, with 9 bases in the middle. CDR3 sequence reads: CASSQSSGYNSPLHF. Written as DNA, the CDR3 is TGCGCCAGCAGCCAAAGTTCAGGGTATAATTCACCCCTCCACTTT.

This chain uses TRBV6-5 with TRBJ1-1; 7 nucleotides line up with TRBD1. The germline gives CDR1 MNHEY, CDR2 SVGAGI. The CDR3 has 13 residues. V dropped 7 bases and J dropped 6; count of bases not matched to a gene: 8. This CDR3 reads CASINRGVAEAFF. The CDR3 coding sequence is TGTGCCAGCATCAACAGGGGAGTCGCTGAAGCTTTCTTT.

As for this clonotype: This sequence may be a read error, since a much larger clone differs from it by one base. The gene calls are TRBV7-9 and TRBJ2-7; 10 positions agree with TRBD2. The germline V gene has CDR1 SEHNR and CDR2 FQNEAQ (reference sequence). V lost 5 bases to trimming and J lost 2 bases; unmatched junction nucleotides: 12. The CDR3 covers 17 residues. CDR3 DNA: TGTGCCAGCAGCGCCAAAATAAGGACTAGCGGAGCCTACGAGCAGTACTTC. Protein sequence: CASSAKIRTSGAYEQYF.

The rearrangement uses TRBV29-1 and TRBJ2-5; unclear D gene. This CDR3 contains 12 residues. V was cut by 4 bases and J by 3 bases, with 9 bases left in between. Per germline, CDR1 SQVTM and CDR2 ANQGSEA. CDR3 in DNA: TGCAGCGTTGCGCTCAGTAAAGAGACCCAGTACTTC. Protein sequence: CSVALSKETQYF. The whole variable domain, remainder taken from reference TRBV29-1 and TRBJ2-5, is SAVISQKPSRDICQRGTSLTIQCQVDSQVTMMFWYRQQPGQSLTLIATANQGSEATYESGFVIDKFPISRPNLTFSTLTVSNMSPEDSSIYLCSVALSKETQYFGPGTRLLVL.

The V gene is TRBV20-1, the J gene TRBJ1-2; D is ambiguous. The germline V gene has CDR1 DFQATT and CDR2 SNEGSKA (reference sequence). CDR3 length equals 15 residues. V was cut by 0 bases and J by 6 bases, with 17 bases left in between. The CDR3: CSARDPGREDDGYTF. CDR3 bases: TGCAGTGCTAGAGACCCGGGCCGGGAGGACGATGGCTACACCTTC.

This clonotype was observed at least ten times. The chain carries TRBV29-1 and TRBJ2-5, with D possibly being TRBD2 (5 bases). From germline, CDR1 is SQVTM and CDR2 ANQGSEA. CDR3 size: 15 residues. V lost 7 bases to trimming and J lost 1 base, with 19 bases between them. The CDR3 DNA is TGCAGCGCTGGTCCTACAGCCGGGGTCCAAGAGACCCAGTACTTC. It specifies CSAGPTAGVQETQYF.

At least ten counts were recorded for this clonotype. The chain couples TRBV4-1 to TRBJ2-5; D is undetermined. V gave up 0 bases and J gave up 5 bases, with 7 bases separating them. CDR3 size: 13 residues. From germline, CDR1 is MGHRA and CDR2 YSYEKL. The CDR3, as DNA: TGCGCCAGCAGCCAAGAAGCCGTCGAGACCCAGTACTTC. Residues: CASSQEAVETQYF.

The table lists this clonotype with many counts. The chain couples TRBV5-1 to TRBJ1-4; D is undetermined. Germline assignment: CDR1 SGHRS and CDR2 YFSETQ. This CDR3 is built from 14 residues. V lost 0 bases to trimming and J lost 0 bases, with 3 bases between them. CDR3 amino acids: CASSLDPTNEKLFF. DNA of the CDR3: TGCGCCAGCAGCTTGGACCCAACTAATGAAAAACTGTTTTTT.

The genes are TRBV10-3 and TRBJ1-1; 9 positions match TRBD1. Germline values: CDR1 ENHRY, CDR2 SYGVKD. The CDR3 has 13 amino acids. The trim removed 7 bases at V and 5 bases at J, leaving 5 bases unmatched. The CDR3 region is CAINRDRETEAFF. The CDR3 bases are TGTGCCATCAACCGGGACAGGGAGACTGAAGCTTTCTTT.